This T cell receptor (beta chain) was recorded in a study of read filtering for tumor transcriptome and immune sequencing. V was clipped by 0 bases and J by 9 bases; unmatched bases: 9. The CDR3 is 14 residues long. Germline CDR1 DFQATT, CDR2 SNEGSKA (reference sequence). The library was built from around 380 ng RNA with molecular barcoded adaptors for alpha/delta and beta/gamma chains. TCRdb recomputed calls from the reads with MiXCR, one row per CDR3 protein. The table includes approximately 90,000 distinct CDR3 sequences, approximately 13% detected once. As for this clonotype: This could be a read error, since a much larger clone is one nucleotide away.

The sequence came from a donor at least 40 years old with multiple myeloma. The rearrangement links TRBV20-1 to TRBJ2-5; 8 nucleotides line up with TRBD2. Input material: a population of CD138-negative cells sorted from bone marrow. The CDR3 DNA follows: TGCAGTGCTAGAGATAAGGATTGGCGGGAGGCCCAGTACTTC. Translating gives CSARDKDWREAQYF.